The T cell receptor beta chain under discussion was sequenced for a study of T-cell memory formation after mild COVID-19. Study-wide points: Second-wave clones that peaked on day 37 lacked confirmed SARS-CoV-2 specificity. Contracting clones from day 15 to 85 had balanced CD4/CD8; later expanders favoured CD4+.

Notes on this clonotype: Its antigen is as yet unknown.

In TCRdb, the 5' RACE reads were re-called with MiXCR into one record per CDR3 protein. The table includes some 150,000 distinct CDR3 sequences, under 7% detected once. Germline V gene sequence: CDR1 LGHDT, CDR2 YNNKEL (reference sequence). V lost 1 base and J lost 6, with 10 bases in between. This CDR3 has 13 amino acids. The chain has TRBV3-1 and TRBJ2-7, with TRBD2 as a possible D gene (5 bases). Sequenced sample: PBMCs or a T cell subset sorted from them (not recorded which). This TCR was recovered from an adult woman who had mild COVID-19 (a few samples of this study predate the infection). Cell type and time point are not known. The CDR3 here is CASSQGGRGEQYF. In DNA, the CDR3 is TGTGCCAGCAGCCAAGGTGGCCGGGGCGAGCAGTACTTC.